This T cell receptor beta chain stems from a study of cytomegalovirus exposure and HLA in healthy donors. Whole-study results and caveats: A few CMV-associated chains were confirmed in vitro to be specific for CMV antigens.

This clone was found a few times. Its antigen is as yet unknown. Amplification used 60 Vbeta primers and 13 Jbeta primers. Sequencing was performed with immunoSEQ multiplex PCR; in TCRdb, only in-frame clones are kept and a portion is missing. The sample has about 100,000 clones; about a tenth are singletons. Trimming stripped 6 bases from V and 6 bases from J, with 18 bases between. In germline, CDR1 is MDHEN, CDR2 SYDVKM. This CDR3 region has 15 residues. J is TRBJ1-5 and V is TRBV28; D gene ambiguous. This sequence originates from a man aged 40-49 years in good health and CMV-seropositive. Sequencing was carried out using PBMCs. Here the CDR3 reads CASSSWRLAIQPQHF. DNA for the CDR3: TGTGCCAGCAGCAGCTGGAGGCTGGCGATTCAGCCCCAGCATTTT.